These 14 T cell receptor beta chains were sequenced from one sample in a study of response to subunit inactivated influenza vaccine. TCRdb reanalysed the RT-PCR reads using MiXCR and keeps one entry per CDR3 protein. The sample contains a few hundred thousand distinct CDR3 sequences, less than 7.5% of which appear only once. Sequenced here: PBMCs from blood, sampled around 25 months after vaccination. All receptors derive from a man aged 50-75 years who received an inactivated influenza vaccine.

This chain joins TRBV7-2 and TRBJ2-1, with 7 positions matching TRBD2. Trimming cost V 5 bases and J 9 bases; bases outside gene matches: 16. Germline CDR1 and CDR2: SGHTA and FQGNSA. This CDR3 has 16 residues. The CDR3 here is CASSPLAVQPIGEQFF. The CDR3 bases are TGTGCCAGCAGCCCCCTAGCGGTCCAACCCATCGGTGAGCAGTTCTTC.

V usage is TRBV12-3 or TRBV12-4 and J usage is TRBJ1-2; TRBD1 is a possible D gene (5 bases). V lost 7 bases, J lost 3 bases, and 15 bases lay in between. This CDR3 is built from 14 residues. CDR3 in DNA: TGTGCCAGCACTAGCGGAGGGGTCTACTATGGCTACACCTTC. Amino acid sequence: CASTSGGVYYGYTF.

Many counts were recorded for this clonotype. The chain combines TRBV24-1 with TRBJ1-2; 8 nucleotides align to TRBD1. Per germline, CDR1 KGHDR and CDR2 SFDVKD. The junction had 7 bases not matched to a gene; V was cut back by 2 bases and J by 6 bases. The CDR3 is 15 amino acids. The CDR3 protein is CATSDSPTGVDGYTF. The CDR3 region has the DNA TGTGCCACCAGTGATTCCCCGACAGGGGTAGATGGCTACACCTTC.

This clonotype has at least ten counts. The chain combines TRBV6-6 with TRBJ2-2; weak D call: TRBD2 (5 bases). The CDR3 is 13 amino acids. Germline V gene data show CDR1 as MNHNY and CDR2 as SVGAGI (reference sequence). Between the trimmed V and J ends, which lost 4 bases and 4 bases, there was a span of 7 bases. The CDR3 spells CASSSSGTGELFF. CDR3 sequence (DNA): TGTGCCAGCAGTTCCAGCGGCACCGGGGAGCTGTTTTTT.

The sample holds many counts of this clonotype. The rearrangement uses TRBV12-3 or TRBV12-4 and TRBJ1-5; D is perhaps TRBD1 (5 bases). Deletions cut 6 bases from V and 4 bases from J, with 10 bases between. There are 13 residues in the CDR3. CDR3 protein: CASSQYRNQPQHF. CDR3 nucleotides: TGTGCCAGCAGCCAATACAGGAATCAGCCCCAGCATTTT.

This clonotype turned up a few times. V is TRBV9 and J is TRBJ1-6; D is uncertain. The CDR3 length is 12 residues. The V end lost 3 bases, the J end lost 13 bases, and 11 bases lay between the germline ends. CDR1 is SGDLS, CDR2 YYNGEE, per germline. DNA for the CDR3: TGTGCCAGCAGCGCGGGATCTGAGCCCCTCCACTTT. Translated, it gives CASSAGSEPLHF.

This clonotype was counted only a few times. This rearrangement joins TRBV20-1 to TRBJ2-2; possible D gene TRBD1, 5 bases. The CDR3 runs to 15 residues. V was trimmed by 6 bases and J by 1 base, leaving 15 bases between them. Germline loops: CDR1 DFQATT, CDR2 SNEGSKA (reference sequence). The CDR3 region has the DNA TGCAGTGCGAACCCGTACCAGGGGAACACCGGGGAGCTGTTTTTT. Amino acid sequence: CSANPYQGNTGELFF.

This sequence joins TRBV19 and TRBJ2-7, with a tentative D call TRBD2 (6 bases). This CDR3 spans 15 amino acids. Trimming removed 6 bases from V and 5 bases from J, with 20 bases in between. Germline-derived CDR1 and CDR2 are LNHDA and SQIVND (reference sequence). CDR3 DNA sequence: TGTGCCAGTAGCTTCCGGGGGAAGGTTAACGACGAGCAGTACTTC. Translating gives CASSFRGKVNDEQYF. Drawing the rest from reference TRBV19 and TRBJ2-7, the complete variable domain is DGGITQSPKYLFRKEGQNVTLSCEQNLNHDAMYWYRQDPGQGLRLIYYSQIVNDFQKGDIAEGYSVSREKKESFPLTVTSAQKNPTAFYLCASSFRGKVNDEQYFGPGTRLTVT.

The chain uses TRBV5-6 and TRBJ1-4, with 7 bases fitting TRBD1. Germline V gene data show CDR1 as SGHDT and CDR2 as YYEEEE. V trimming: 2 bases; J trimming: 7 bases; junction bases outside the gene matches: 8. CDR3 length equals 15 residues. The CDR3 DNA follows: TGTGCCAGCAGCTTTACGGGACAGCCTCCTGAAAAACTGTTTTTT. This encodes CASSFTGQPPEKLFF.

This clonotype was observed many times. The rearrangement links TRBV5-1 to TRBJ2-2; 11 positions agree with TRBD2. The ends lost 4 bases at V and 5 bases at J; junction bases unmatched: 4. CDR3 length: 15 amino acids. Germline loops: CDR1 SGHRS, CDR2 YFSETQ. CDR3 protein: CASSAPSGGTGELFF. The CDR3 DNA reads as TGCGCCAGCAGCGCGCCTAGCGGGGGGACCGGGGAGCTGTTTTTT.

This chain links TRBV20-1 with TRBJ2-7; D not resolved. Trimming shortened V by 0 bases and J by 3 bases, and 15 bases separated the two germline ends. The CDR3 is 15 amino acids. Per germline, CDR1 DFQATT and CDR2 SNEGSKA (reference sequence). The CDR3 sequence: CSARDLTGSDYEQYF. The CDR3 DNA reads as TGCAGTGCTAGAGATTTAACGGGCTCCGACTACGAGCAGTACTTC.

The chain employs TRBV18 and TRBJ1-1; D unresolved. The germline V gene encodes CDR1 KGHSH and CDR2 LQKENI. V lost 2 bases and J lost 1, with 11 bases in between. This CDR3 spans 15 amino acids. The CDR3 nucleotides read TGTGCCAGCTCACCAAGCGGGGTAAGGAACACTGAAGCTTTCTTT. The encoded protein is CASSPSGVRNTEAFF.

The chain carries TRBV25-1 and TRBJ1-1; 9 bases align to TRBD1. Germline values: CDR1 MGHDK, CDR2 SYGVNS. CDR3 size: 12 residues. V trimming: 6 bases; J trimming: 7 bases; junction bases outside the gene matches: 3. CDR3 amino acids: CASRQGAGEAFF. DNA of the CDR3: TGTGCCAGCAGACAGGGGGCCGGTGAAGCTTTCTTT. The complete variable domain, with remaining parts taken from reference TRBV25-1 and TRBJ1-1, reads EADIYQTPRYLVIGTGKKITLECSQTMGHDKMYWYQQDPGMELHLIHYSYGVNSTEKGDLSSESTVSRIRTEHFPLTLESARPSHTSQYLCASRQGAGEAFFGQGTRLTVV.

There are a few counts of this clonotype. This chain links TRBV2 with TRBJ2-3; D is undetermined. The CDR3 covers 14 residues. Germline loops: CDR1 SNHLY, CDR2 FYNNEI. Between the trimmed V and J ends, which lost 7 bases and 0 bases, there was a span of 11 bases. The CDR3: CASNEQSSTDTQYF. In DNA form, the CDR3 reads TGTGCCAGCAACGAACAGTCCAGCACAGATACGCAGTATTTT.